These 12 T cell receptor beta chains originate from one sample sequenced in a study of identical twins. TCRdb re-called the 5' RACE reads with MiXCR, one entry per CDR3 protein. The table records 640,000 or so distinct CDR3 sequences, over 5% of them present only once. Sequencing was performed on naive T cells sorted from blood. The receptor source for this set is a man aged 18 to 29 in good health.

This clonotype showed up just a few times. The chain is built from TRBV5-1 and TRBJ1-1; 7 nucleotides agree with TRBD1. CDR1 is SGHRS, CDR2 YFSETQ, per germline. The CDR3 contains 16 residues. The J segment lost 0 bases and the V segment lost 0 bases, leaving 5 bases of the junction unmatched. This chain's CDR3 is CASSLGDRDMNTEAFF. The CDR3 region has the DNA TGCGCCAGCAGCTTGGGGGACAGAGACATGAACACTGAAGCTTTCTTT. The full variable domain, completed using reference TRBV5-1 and TRBJ1-1, is KAGVTQTPRYLIKTRGQQVTLSCSPISGHRSVSWYQQTPGQGLQFLFEYFSETQRNKGNFPGRFSGRQFSNSRSEMNVSTLELGDSALYLCASSLGDRDMNTEAFFGQGTRLTVV.

This clonotype was observed at least ten times. The genes are TRBV29-1 and TRBJ1-1, with a possible D match to TRBD1 (5 bases). Between the trimmed V and J ends, which lost 5 bases and 5 bases, there was a span of 12 bases. Germline assignment: CDR1 SQVTM and CDR2 ANQGSEA. The CDR3 extends over 12 amino acids. The CDR3 DNA follows: TGCAGCGTTAATTCGGGGGAGACTGAAGCTTTCTTT. This codes for CSVNSGETEAFF.

This clonotype was recorded at least ten times. V usage is TRBV6-6 and J usage is TRBJ1-1; 7 bases line up with TRBD1. The CDR3 has 12 amino acids. Looked up from germline, CDR1 is MNHNY and CDR2 is SVGAGI (reference sequence). Trimming cost V 5 bases and J 6 bases; bases outside gene matches: 3. The CDR3 nucleotides read TGTGCCAGCAGTCCCCAGGGGGCTGAAGCTTTCTTT. Its protein is CASSPQGAEAFF.

This clonotype was recorded at least ten times. The chain is built from TRBV28 and TRBJ2-7; 8 positions agree with TRBD1. CDR1 is MDHEN, CDR2 SYDVKM, per germline. The CDR3 runs 16 residues. The ends lost 6 bases at V and 0 bases at J; junction bases unmatched: 10. The CDR3: CASRHWTGTGSYEQYF. The CDR3 DNA reads TGTGCCAGCAGACACTGGACCGGGACAGGCTCCTACGAGCAGTACTTC.

This clonotype appeared a few times. This chain's CDR3 is CASIRSGTSGRGGNEQFF. DNA of the CDR3: TGTGCCAGCATCCGATCCGGGACTAGCGGGAGAGGTGGCAATGAGCAGTTCTTC. The rearrangement joins TRBV12-3 or TRBV12-4 to TRBJ2-1, with 14 bases fitting TRBD2. The J segment lost 6 bases and the V segment lost 7 bases, leaving 14 bases of the junction unmatched. The CDR3 totals 18 residues.

The chain links TRBV7-9 to TRBJ2-5; D remains unclear. Per the germline V gene, CDR1 is SEHNR and CDR2 is FQNEAQ (reference sequence). CDR3 length: 15 residues. V lost 4 bases and J 5 bases, leaving 17 bases between the germline ends. The CDR3 loop is CASSSPDPPRETQYF. CDR3 nucleotides: TGTGCCAGCAGCTCCCCCGACCCTCCAAGGGAGACCCAGTACTTC.

The chain employs TRBV29-1 and TRBJ2-4; D is unclear. The ends were cut back, 4 bases at V and 0 bases at J, with 16 bases in the middle. The CDR3 has 16 amino acids. The germline V gene has CDR1 SQVTM and CDR2 ANQGSEA. Here the CDR3 DNA reads TGCAGCGTTGTTGGGCAGCCTGAACTAGCCAAAAACATTCAGTACTTC. As protein: CSVVGQPELAKNIQYF.

This chain uses TRBV12-3 or TRBV12-4 with TRBJ1-4; no definite D call. The CDR3 is 14 residues long. V was shortened by 3 bases and J by 12 bases, with 17 bases between the two germline ends. The CDR3 spells CASSLDGPGAQLFF. The CDR3 nucleotides read TGTGCCAGCAGTTTGGACGGCCCGGGAGCACAACTGTTTTTT.

This clonotype occurred many times. CDR3 region: CASKQGSYGYTF. The CDR3 nucleotides are TGTGCCTCGAAACAGGGTAGCTATGGCTACACCTTC. V is TRBV7-9 and J is TRBJ1-2, with D perhaps TRBD1 (6 bases). The germline gives CDR1 SEHNR, CDR2 FQNEAQ (reference sequence). CDR3 length equals 12 residues. Trimming left V 11 bases short and J 4 bases short, with 14 bases between. The variable domain in full, with the rest retrieved from reference TRBV7-9 and TRBJ1-2, is DTGVSQNPRHKITKRGQNVTFRCDPISEHNRLYWYRQTLGQGPEFLTYFQNEAQLEKSRLLSDRFSAERPKGSFSTLEIQRTEQGDSAMYLCASKQGSYGYTFGSGTRLTVV.

The chain employs TRBV7-9 and TRBJ2-7; possible D gene TRBD2, 6 bases. Trimming pared 1 base from V and 0 bases from J, leaving 10 bases between. CDR3 length: 15 amino acids. CDR1 SEHNR and CDR2 FQNEAQ come from the germline V gene (reference sequence). DNA for the CDR3: TGTGCCAGCAGCTTAGGGCGGGGAAACTCCTACGAGCAGTACTTC. Its translation: CASSLGRGNSYEQYF.

The chain is built from TRBV20-1 and TRBJ2-1; 7 bases match TRBD2. V shed 2 bases and J 9 bases; nucleotides not matched to a gene: 10. The CDR3 covers 14 residues. Germline CDR1 and CDR2: DFQATT and SNEGSKA (reference sequence). The CDR3 sequence is CSARRPSGNFEQFF. CDR3 nucleotide sequence: TGCAGTGCTAGAAGGCCTAGCGGAAACTTTGAGCAGTTCTTC.

This clonotype was seen at least ten times. The gene calls are TRBV9 and TRBJ2-3; 10 nucleotides agree with TRBD2. Germline trimming cut 3 bases from V and 4 bases from J; bases unmatched to any gene: 8. The germline CDR1 and CDR2 sequences are SGDLS and YYNGEE. CDR3 size: 16 residues. This CDR3 reads CASSGSTSGTADTQYF. The CDR3 DNA reads TGTGCCAGCAGCGGATCAACTAGCGGGACTGCAGATACGCAGTATTTT. Drawing the rest from reference TRBV9 and TRBJ2-3, the complete variable domain is DSGVTQTPKHLITATGQRVTLRCSPRSGDLSVYWYQQSLDQGLQFLIQYYNGEERAKGNILERFSAQQFPDLHSELNLSSLELGDSALYFCASSGSTSGTADTQYFGPGTRLTVL.